This T cell receptor beta chain is drawn from a study of CD8 T cells in Susac syndrome. In contrast to the negatively isolated CD8+ and CD4+ T cells, TEMRA cells were FACS-enriched. Germline V gene lookup returns CDR1 GTSNPN and CDR2 SVGIG (reference sequence). The CDR3 sequence is 18 residues long. The ends lost 2 bases at V and 4 bases at J; junction bases unmatched: 16. An input of roughly 0.5 to 1 ug of RNA was subjected to reverse transcription using random hexamers. TCRdb itself ran the immunoSEQ multiplex PCR reads through MiXCR, one entry per CDR3 protein. The data hold around 150,000 distinct CDR3 sequences, with 95% observed a single time.

This receptor was taken from a human donor with multiple sclerosis. The sample was CD4+ T cells from PBMCs. The chain has TRBV30 and TRBJ2-5; 10 bases fit TRBD2. CDR3: CAWSSRTSGPTVPETQYF. The DNA of the CDR3 is TGTGCCTGGAGTTCCAGGACTAGCGGCCCGACTGTCCCAGAGACCCAGTACTTC.